What follows are 4 T cell receptor beta chains derived from one specimen sequenced in a study of graft-versus-host responses after intestinal transplantation. TCRdb's table, derived via immunoSEQ multiplex PCR, lists solely in-frame clones and lacks some. This table has 8,000 to 8,500 clones, 93% appearing once. Here the sequenced sample was PBMCs, taken 11 days after intestinal transplantation. These TCRs come from a human patient who received an intestinal transplant, so some T cells may come from the graft donor.

This sequence joins TRBV9 and TRBJ2-1, with TRBD1 identical over 9 bases. Germline-derived CDR1 and CDR2 are SGDLS and YYNGEE. The V gene end was trimmed by 3 bases and the J gene end by 6 bases; junction bases not matched to a gene: 7. The CDR3 has 15 amino acids. CDR3 region: CASSAEPGQGNEQFF. In nucleotides, the CDR3 is TGTGCCAGCAGCGCTGAACCGGGACAGGGCAATGAGCAGTTCTTC.

The rearrangement links TRBV19 to TRBJ2-7; TRBD1 matches 7 bases. This CDR3 contains 17 residues. V dropped 3 bases and J dropped 5; count of bases not matched to a gene: 16. Germline CDR1 LNHDA, CDR2 SQIVND (reference sequence). CDR3 loop: CASSMTAEDRLSHEQYF. DNA for the CDR3: TGTGCCAGTAGTATGACGGCGGAGGACAGGTTGTCCCACGAGCAGTACTTC.

V is TRBV7-9 and J is TRBJ1-1; 8 bases fit TRBD1. Germline lookup yields CDR1 SEHNR and CDR2 FQNEAQ (reference sequence). V was pared by 1 base and J by 1 base, with 8 bases of the junction left unmatched. The length of the CDR3 is 17 residues. CDR3 residues: CASSLDPAGGTNTEAFF. CDR3 nucleotides: TGTGCCAGCAGCTTAGATCCGGCAGGGGGCACGAACACTGAAGCTTTCTTT.

This clone was seen a few times. This chain uses TRBV27 with TRBJ2-7; TRBD1 matches 8 bases. The CDR3 extends over 12 amino acids. Germline assignment: CDR1 MNHEY and CDR2 SMNVEV (reference sequence). Trimming took 6 bases from V and 3 from J; bases not matched to a gene: 1. The CDR3 loop reads CASSGTGYEQYV. The CDR3 DNA reads as TGTGCCAGCAGCGGGACAGGCTACGAGCAGTACGTC.